Listed here are 27 T cell receptor beta chains from one sample, sequenced in a study of cytomegalovirus exposure and HLA in healthy donors. PCR employed 60 Vbeta and 13 Jbeta primers. Sequenced by immunoSEQ multiplex PCR; TCRdb stores in-frame clones only, minus some. The table records roughly 100,000 clones, 65% to 80% of them present only once. Sequenced sample: PBMCs. These receptors all come from a woman aged 18-29 years in good health and CMV-seropositive.

This sequence joins TRBV2 and TRBJ1-5, with 8 nucleotides matching TRBD1. The CDR3 runs to 13 residues. CDR1 and CDR2 (germline): SNHLY, FYNNEI. V trimming: 6 bases; J trimming: 6 bases; junction bases outside the gene matches: 4. The CDR3 protein is CASRRTGTQPQHF. DNA for the CDR3: TGTGCCAGCAGGAGGACAGGGACTCAGCCCCAGCATTTT.

V and J are TRBV15 and TRBJ1-5; no clear D gene. The CDR3 extends over 14 amino acids. The germline V gene has CDR1 LNHNV and CDR2 YYDKDF (reference sequence). Trimming left V 0 bases short and J 6 bases short, with 9 bases between. The CDR3 DNA follows: TGTGCCACCAGCAGAGATTTTCGGGGTCAGCCCCAGCATTTT. Protein: CATSRDFRGQPQHF.

The V call is TRBV5-1, the J call TRBJ1-5; the match to TRBD1 covers 10 bases. The germline CDR1 and CDR2 sequences are SGHRS and YFSETQ. The CDR3 runs to 14 residues. V shed 3 bases and J 4 bases; nucleotides not matched to a gene: 1. The CDR3 reads CASSSGQGNQPQHF. As DNA, the CDR3 is TGCGCCAGCAGCTCGGGACAGGGGAATCAGCCCCAGCATTTT.

CDR3 coding DNA: TGTGCCAGCAGAGCCGGGACAGGGGGCCGGAACGAGCAGTACTTC. Its protein product is CASRAGTGGRNEQYF. The chain links TRBV5-4 to TRBJ2-7; the match to TRBD1 covers 12 bases. V gave up 5 bases and J gave up 5 bases; unmatched junction bases: 8. The germline V gene encodes CDR1 SGHNT and CDR2 YYREEE (reference sequence). This CDR3 has 15 amino acids. Together with reference TRBV5-4 and TRBJ2-7, the CDR3 gives the full variable domain: ETGVTQSPTHLIKTRGQQVTLRCSSQSGHNTVSWYQQALGQGPQFIFQYYREEENGRGNFPPRFSGLQFPNYSSELNVNALELDDSALYLCASRAGTGGRNEQYFGPGTRLTVT.

Comments on this clone: One junction end does not reproduce the germline sequence, and a read error may be involved. This sequence joins TRBV7-2 and TRBJ2-3; 9 bases fit TRBD2. This CDR3 comprises 14 residues. Germline V CDR1 and CDR2: SGHTA, FQGNSA. CDR3 amino acids: CASSLAGREDTQYF. CDR3 nucleotides: TGTGCCAGCAGCCTAGCGGGGCGGGAAGATACGCAGTATTTT.

The chain uses TRBV2 and TRBJ2-5; 7 bases align to TRBD2. This CDR3 is 18 amino acids long. Per germline, CDR1 SNHLY and CDR2 FYNNEI. V gave up 8 bases and J gave up 4 bases; unmatched junction bases: 22. The CDR3 region is CASPREAGRGGSLETQYF. The CDR3 nucleotides read TGTGCCAGCCCACGGGAGGCGGGGCGGGGAGGGAGCCTAGAGACCCAGTACTTC. Complete variable domain (other parts from reference TRBV2 and TRBJ2-5): EPEVTQTPSHQVTQMGQEVILRCVPISNHLYFYWYRQILGQKVEFLVSFYNNEISEKSEIFDDQFSVERPDGSNFTLKIRSTKLEDSAMYFCASPREAGRGGSLETQYFGPGTRLLVL.

V is TRBV5-1 and J is TRBJ1-1, with a weak D call TRBD1 (5 bases). Germline CDR1 reads SGHRS; CDR2 reads YFSETQ. V lost 0 bases and J lost 5, with 11 bases in between. This CDR3 has 14 residues. The CDR3 coding sequence is TGCGCCAGCAGCTTGGAAAGACCAGGGACTGAAGCTTTCTTT. Translating it yields CASSLERPGTEAFF.

The chain recombines TRBV5-1 with TRBJ1-3; D unclear. Per germline, CDR1 SGHRS and CDR2 YFSETQ. V was clipped by 4 bases and J by 2 bases, with 13 bases between them. This CDR3 is built from 15 residues. Here the CDR3 reads CASSPSYPPGNTIYF. Here the CDR3 DNA reads TGCGCCAGCAGCCCCAGTTACCCCCCTGGAAACACCATATATTTT.

The V call is TRBV7-8, the J call TRBJ2-2; 11 positions agree with TRBD2. CDR1 is SGHVS, CDR2 FQNEAQ, per germline. The CDR3 spans 17 residues. With 4 bases clipped from V and 7 bases from J, the junction kept 11 bases outside the gene matches. In DNA form, the CDR3 reads TGTGCCAGCAGCTCAGGGGGTAGCGGGGGGGCCTTCGGGGAGCTGTTTTTT. Encoded protein: CASSSGGSGGAFGELFF.

CDR3 sequence: CASGDRTIFGYTF. Written as DNA, the CDR3 is TGTGCCAGCGGGGACAGGACTATATTCGGCTACACCTTC. The V call is TRBV25-1, the J call TRBJ1-2; 8 bases are shared with TRBD1. The CDR3 consists of 13 residues. Germline V lookup: CDR1 MGHDK, CDR2 SYGVNS. V dropped 8 bases and J dropped 8; count of bases not matched to a gene: 10.

The chain carries TRBV27 and TRBJ1-1, with 10 bases lining up with TRBD1. In germline, CDR1 is MNHEY, CDR2 SMNVEV (reference sequence). The CDR3 has 16 amino acids. J lost 0 bases, V lost 5 bases, and 6 bases had no gene match. CDR3 in amino acids: CASSIGTGVMNTEAFF. The CDR3 region has the DNA TGTGCCAGCAGTATCGGGACAGGGGTAATGAACACTGAAGCTTTCTTT.

This rearrangement joins TRBV27 to TRBJ1-4, with 9 bases matching TRBD1. The CDR3 sequence is 16 residues long. CDR1 is MNHEY and CDR2 is SMNVEV in the germline V gene (reference sequence). The J segment lost 4 bases and the V segment lost 3 bases, leaving 6 bases of the junction unmatched. The DNA for the CDR3 is TGTGCCAGCAGTTTCCCTCCGGGACAGGGTAATGAAAAACTGTTTTTT. This encodes CASSFPPGQGNEKLFF.

The rearrangement uses TRBV2 and TRBJ1-5; D possibly corresponds to TRBD1 (5 bases). CDR1 and CDR2 from the germline V gene are SNHLY and FYNNEI. There are 14 residues in the CDR3. V lost 7 bases to trimming and J lost 0 bases, with 10 bases between them. The CDR3 DNA is TGTGCCAGCAATCGACAGACTAGCAATCAGCCCCAGCATTTT. Its protein product is CASNRQTSNQPQHF.

The genes are TRBV4-1 and TRBJ1-1; 7 positions match TRBD1. The V gene end was trimmed by 1 base and the J gene end by 0 bases; junction bases not matched to a gene: 5. CDR1 MGHRA and CDR2 YSYEKL come from the germline V gene. The CDR3 runs to 16 residues. CDR3 in amino acids: CASSQGRTGVNTEAFF. In DNA, the CDR3 is TGCGCCAGCAGCCAAGGGAGGACAGGTGTGAACACTGAAGCTTTCTTT.

The chain links TRBV25-1 to TRBJ1-2; 8 bases are shared with TRBD1. J lost 4 bases, V lost 3 bases, and 4 bases had no gene match. The CDR3 is 14 amino acids. From germline, CDR1 is MGHDK and CDR2 SYGVNS. In DNA, the CDR3 is TGTGCCAGCAGTGATTCAGGGGGCGTCTATGGCTACACCTTC. This gives the protein CASSDSGGVYGYTF.

The chain uses TRBV18 and TRBJ1-1, with 10 bases matching TRBD1. The ends lost 4 bases at V and 1 base at J; junction bases unmatched: 9. The germline gives CDR1 KGHSH, CDR2 LQKENI. This CDR3 spans 17 amino acids. The CDR3 sequence: CASSLRDRGFSNTEAFF. The CDR3 bases are TGTGCCAGCTCACTCCGGGACAGGGGTTTCTCGAACACTGAAGCTTTCTTT.

The genes are TRBV7-9 and TRBJ2-4; D not resolved. V lost 3 bases, J lost 0 bases, and 12 bases lay in between. There are 16 residues in the CDR3. The germline gives CDR1 SEHNR, CDR2 FQNEAQ (reference sequence). In nucleotides, the CDR3 is TGTGCCAGCAGCTTCGGGTTGGATCTAGCCAAAAACATTCAGTACTTC. It translates to CASSFGLDLAKNIQYF.

The rearrangement links TRBV6-1 to TRBJ1-1; possibly TRBD1 for D (5 bases). The CDR3 length is 14 residues. Trimming removed 0 bases at V and 4 bases at J, with 9 bases between. The germline V gene has CDR1 MNHNS and CDR2 SASEGT. The chain's CDR3 is CASSEATVSTEAFF. The DNA of the CDR3 is TGTGCCAGCAGTGAAGCGACAGTTTCCACTGAAGCTTTCTTT.

V is TRBV7-9 and J is TRBJ1-6, with D maybe TRBD1 (5 bases). V shed 2 bases and J shed 13 bases, with 12 bases lying between them. This CDR3 comprises 13 residues. Germline V gene data show CDR1 as SEHNR and CDR2 as FQNEAQ (reference sequence). CDR3 residues: CASSLTQGGPLHF. The CDR3 DNA is TGTGCCAGCAGCTTAACGCAGGGAGGCCCCCTCCACTTT.

This sequence joins TRBV9 and TRBJ2-1, with 8 bases fitting TRBD2. This CDR3 has 17 residues. V lost 0 bases and J lost 7; bases outside the gene matches: 12. Germline CDR1 SGDLS, CDR2 YYNGEE. The CDR3 loop reads CASSVVASGPPSNEQFF. The CDR3, as DNA: TGTGCCAGCAGCGTAGTAGCTAGCGGGCCACCCTCGAATGAGCAGTTCTTC.

The chain has TRBV29-1 and TRBJ2-7; 7 bases match TRBD2. Germline values: CDR1 SQVTM, CDR2 ANQGSEA. CDR3 size: 17 residues. With V trimmed by 8 bases and J by 5 bases, 24 bases remained unmatched. The CDR3 protein is CSNGPGAGANLPHEQYF. In DNA form, the CDR3 reads TGCAGCAACGGACCCGGGGCGGGAGCAAATTTACCGCACGAGCAGTACTTC.

The chain carries TRBV13 and TRBJ2-1; D not resolved. The CDR3 sequence is 13 residues long. Trimming took off 1 base at V and 8 bases at J, with 9 bases between the two ends. From germline, CDR1 is PRHDT and CDR2 FYEKMQ (reference sequence). The chain's CDR3 is CASSLERVDEQFF. The CDR3 coding sequence is TGTGCCAGCAGCTTAGAACGGGTCGATGAGCAGTTCTTC.

V is TRBV5-1 and J is TRBJ2-3, with 8 nucleotides matching TRBD2. V trimming: 2 bases; J trimming: 0 bases; junction bases outside the gene matches: 2. This CDR3 has 15 amino acids. Per germline, CDR1 SGHRS and CDR2 YFSETQ. This chain's CDR3 is CASSFSGGSTDTQYF. The CDR3 DNA follows: TGCGCCAGCAGCTTTTCGGGGGGGAGCACAGATACGCAGTATTTT.

The gene calls are TRBV11-2 and TRBJ1-1; maybe TRBD1 (5 bases). This CDR3 has 14 amino acids. V was cut by 0 bases and J by 1 base, with 6 bases left in between. CDR1 and CDR2 from the germline V gene are SGHAT and FQNNGV. In nucleotides, the CDR3 is TGTGCCAGCAGCTTAGAGGGGCAGAACACTGAAGCTTTCTTT. Translated: CASSLEGQNTEAFF. Drawing the rest from reference TRBV11-2 and TRBJ1-1, the complete variable domain is EAGVAQSPRYKIIEKRQSVAFWCNPISGHATLYWYQQILGQGPKLLIQFQNNGVVDDSQLPKDRFSAERLKGVDSTLKIQPAKLEDSAVYLCASSLEGQNTEAFFGQGTRLTVV.

This rearrangement joins TRBV7-3 to TRBJ2-5; TRBD1 aligns across 9 bases. The CDR3 is 13 amino acids. Germline CDR1 reads SGHTA; CDR2 reads FQGTGA. V shed 5 bases, J shed 6 bases, and the junction held 4 bases outside the gene matches. In nucleotides, the CDR3 is TGTGCCAGCAGCCCTGGGACAGGGAAGACCCAGTACTTC. Translated, it gives CASSPGTGKTQYF.

This CDR3 is CASSSRTSGAGELFF. The CDR3 DNA follows: TGTGCCAGCAGCTCGCGGACTAGCGGGGCCGGGGAGCTGTTTTTT. The chain joins TRBV7-9 to TRBJ2-2; 12 bases are a match to TRBD2. The germline CDR1 and CDR2 sequences are SEHNR and FQNEAQ (reference sequence). J was trimmed by 6 bases and V by 4 bases; bases with no gene match: 3. The CDR3 is made up of 15 amino acids.

The chain employs TRBV2 and TRBJ2-3; 10 nucleotides line up with TRBD2. Germline V lookup: CDR1 SNHLY, CDR2 FYNNEI. There are 15 residues in the CDR3. Unmatched junction bases numbered 0, after V lost 2 bases and J lost 1 base. CDR3 region: CASSELAGGTDTQYF. For the CDR3, the DNA is TGTGCCAGCAGTGAACTAGCGGGGGGCACAGATACGCAGTATTTT. Using reference TRBV2 and TRBJ2-3 for the parts outside the CDR3, the full variable domain is EPEVTQTPSHQVTQMGQEVILRCVPISNHLYFYWYRQILGQKVEFLVSFYNNEISEKSEIFDDQFSVERPDGSNFTLKIRSTKLEDSAMYFCASSELAGGTDTQYFGPGTRLTVL.